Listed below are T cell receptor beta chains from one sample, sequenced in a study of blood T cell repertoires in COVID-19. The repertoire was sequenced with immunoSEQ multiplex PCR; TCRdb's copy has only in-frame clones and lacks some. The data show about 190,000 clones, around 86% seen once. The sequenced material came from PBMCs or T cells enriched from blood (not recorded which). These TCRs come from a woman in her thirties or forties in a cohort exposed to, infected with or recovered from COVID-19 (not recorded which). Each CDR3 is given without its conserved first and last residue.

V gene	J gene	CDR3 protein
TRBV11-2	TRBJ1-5	ASSPTGNQPQH
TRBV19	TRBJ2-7	ASSTNHEQY
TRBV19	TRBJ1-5	ASRYSNQPQH
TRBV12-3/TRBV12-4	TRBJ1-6	ACSSYNSPLH
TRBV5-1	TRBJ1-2	ASSLRQGAQFGYT
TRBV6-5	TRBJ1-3	ATRTGGWGGNTIY
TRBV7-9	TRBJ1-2	ASIWITGDEGYT
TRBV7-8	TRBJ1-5	ASSSRVAGFSNQPQH
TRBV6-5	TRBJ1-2	ASSYHRGNGYT
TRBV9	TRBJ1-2	ASSASQDNYGYT
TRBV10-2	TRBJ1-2	ASKPGQGPNYGYT
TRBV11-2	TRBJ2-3	ASSLDPREGQY
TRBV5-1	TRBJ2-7	ASSAPGQGYEQY
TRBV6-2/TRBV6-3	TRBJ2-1	ASSGGRRERNEQF
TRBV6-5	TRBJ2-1	ASSGGQTGYEQF
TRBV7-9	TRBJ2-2	ASSISPLTAPNTGELF
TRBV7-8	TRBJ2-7	ASSLAATPYEQY
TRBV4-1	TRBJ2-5	ASSHPRTSSDETQY